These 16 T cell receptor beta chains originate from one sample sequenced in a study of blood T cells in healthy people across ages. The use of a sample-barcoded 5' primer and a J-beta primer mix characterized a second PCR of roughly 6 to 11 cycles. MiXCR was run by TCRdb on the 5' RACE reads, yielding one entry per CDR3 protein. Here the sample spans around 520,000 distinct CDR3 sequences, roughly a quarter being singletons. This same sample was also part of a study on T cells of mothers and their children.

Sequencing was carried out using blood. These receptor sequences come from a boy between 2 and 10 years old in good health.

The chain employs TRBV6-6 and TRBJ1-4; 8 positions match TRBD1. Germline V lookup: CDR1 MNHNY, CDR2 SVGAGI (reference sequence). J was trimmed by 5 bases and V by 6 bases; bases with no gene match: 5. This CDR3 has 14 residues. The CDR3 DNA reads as TGTGCCAGCAGCCCACAGGGGGGGAATGAAAAACTGTTTTTT. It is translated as CASSPQGGNEKLFF.

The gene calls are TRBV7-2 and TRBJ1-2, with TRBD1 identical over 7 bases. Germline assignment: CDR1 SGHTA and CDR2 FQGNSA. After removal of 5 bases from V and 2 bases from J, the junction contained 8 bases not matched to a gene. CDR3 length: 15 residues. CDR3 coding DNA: TGTGCCAGCAGCCGCACCTCGGGACAGAACTATGGCTACACCTTC. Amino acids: CASSRTSGQNYGYTF.

DNA of the CDR3: TGCAGGCCCGGGGAGACAGAGAACACTGAAGCTTTCTTT. Its protein is CRPGETENTEAFF. The chain links TRBV20-1 to TRBJ1-1, with D perhaps matching TRBD1 (5 bases). In germline, CDR1 is DFQATT, CDR2 SNEGSKA (reference sequence). The CDR3 is 13 residues long.

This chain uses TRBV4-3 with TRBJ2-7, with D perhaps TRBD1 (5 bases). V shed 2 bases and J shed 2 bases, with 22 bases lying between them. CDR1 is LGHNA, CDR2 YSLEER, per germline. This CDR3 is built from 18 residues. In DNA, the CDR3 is TGCGCCAGCAGCCAACGCTTAACATCAGGGCTCCGAACCTACGAGCAGTACTTC. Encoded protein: CASSQRLTSGLRTYEQYF.

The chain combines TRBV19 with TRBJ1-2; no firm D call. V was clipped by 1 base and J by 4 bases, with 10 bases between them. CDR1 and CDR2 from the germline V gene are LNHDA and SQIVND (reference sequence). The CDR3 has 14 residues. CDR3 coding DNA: TGTGCCAGTAGTATAGGCGAGGGATCCTATGGCTACACCTTC. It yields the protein CASSIGEGSYGYTF.

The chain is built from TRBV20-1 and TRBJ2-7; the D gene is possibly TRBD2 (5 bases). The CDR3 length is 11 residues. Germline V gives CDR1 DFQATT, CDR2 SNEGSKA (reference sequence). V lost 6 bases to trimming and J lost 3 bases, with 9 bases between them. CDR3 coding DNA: TGCAGTGCCCCTGAGGGCTACGAGCAGTACTTC. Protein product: CSAPEGYEQYF.

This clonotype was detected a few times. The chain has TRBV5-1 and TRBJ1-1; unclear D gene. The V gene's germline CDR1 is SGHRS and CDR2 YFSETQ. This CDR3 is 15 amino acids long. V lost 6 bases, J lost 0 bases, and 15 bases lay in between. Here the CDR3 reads CASTSSGGMNTEAFF. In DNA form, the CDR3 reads TGCGCCAGCACTTCATCAGGAGGGATGAACACTGAAGCTTTCTTT. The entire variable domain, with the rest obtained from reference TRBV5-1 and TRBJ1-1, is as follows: KAGVTQTPRYLIKTRGQQVTLSCSPISGHRSVSWYQQTPGQGLQFLFEYFSETQRNKGNFPGRFSGRQFSNSRSEMNVSTLELGDSALYLCASTSSGGMNTEAFFGQGTRLTVV.

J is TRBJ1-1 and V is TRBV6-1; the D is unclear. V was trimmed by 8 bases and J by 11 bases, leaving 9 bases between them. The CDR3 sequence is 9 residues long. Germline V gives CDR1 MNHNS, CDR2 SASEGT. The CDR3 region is CASGFEAFF. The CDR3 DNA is TGTGCCAGCGGTTTTGAGGCTTTCTTT.

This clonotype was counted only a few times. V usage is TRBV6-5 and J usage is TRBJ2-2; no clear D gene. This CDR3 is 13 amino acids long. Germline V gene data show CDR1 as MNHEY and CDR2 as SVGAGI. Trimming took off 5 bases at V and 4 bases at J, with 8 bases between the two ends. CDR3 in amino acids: CASSALATGELFF. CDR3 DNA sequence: TGTGCCAGCAGTGCTCTGGCCACCGGGGAGCTGTTTTTT.

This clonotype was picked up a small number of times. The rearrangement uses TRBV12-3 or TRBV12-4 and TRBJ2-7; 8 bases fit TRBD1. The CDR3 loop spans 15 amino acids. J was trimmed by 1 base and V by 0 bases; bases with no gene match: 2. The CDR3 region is CASSLADRGSYEQYF. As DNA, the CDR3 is TGTGCCAGCAGTTTAGCCGACAGGGGATCCTACGAGCAGTACTTC.

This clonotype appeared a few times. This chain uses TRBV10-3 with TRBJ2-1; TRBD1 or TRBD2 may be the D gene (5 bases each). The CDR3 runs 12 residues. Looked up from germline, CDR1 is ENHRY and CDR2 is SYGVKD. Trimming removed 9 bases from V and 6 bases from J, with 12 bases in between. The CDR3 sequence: CAISGTFNEQFF. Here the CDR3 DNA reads TGTGCCATTTCCGGGACCTTCAATGAGCAGTTCTTC.

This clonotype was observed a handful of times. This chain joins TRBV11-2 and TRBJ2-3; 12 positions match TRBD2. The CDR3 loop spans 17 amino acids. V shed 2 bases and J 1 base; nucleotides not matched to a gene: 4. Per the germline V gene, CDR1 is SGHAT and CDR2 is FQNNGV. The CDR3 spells CASSLTSGGLGTDTQYF. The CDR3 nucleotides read TGTGCCAGCAGCTTAACTAGCGGGGGGTTAGGCACAGATACGCAGTATTTT.

The CDR3: CASRWAARTSPLHF. Written as DNA, the CDR3 is TGTGCCAGCAGATGGGCAGCCCGGACTTCACCCCTCCACTTT. The chain employs TRBV28 and TRBJ1-6; D is ambiguous. The V and J ends lost 6 bases and 9 bases respectively, with 15 bases between them. The CDR3 is made up of 14 amino acids. Germline CDR1 reads MDHEN; CDR2 reads SYDVKM.

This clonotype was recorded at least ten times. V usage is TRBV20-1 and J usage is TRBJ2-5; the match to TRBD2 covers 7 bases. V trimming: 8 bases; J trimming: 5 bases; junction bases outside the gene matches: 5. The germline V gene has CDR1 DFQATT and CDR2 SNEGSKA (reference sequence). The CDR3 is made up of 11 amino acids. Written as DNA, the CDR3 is TGCAGTACCGGGGGAGGGGAGACCCAGTACTTC. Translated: CSTGGGETQYF.

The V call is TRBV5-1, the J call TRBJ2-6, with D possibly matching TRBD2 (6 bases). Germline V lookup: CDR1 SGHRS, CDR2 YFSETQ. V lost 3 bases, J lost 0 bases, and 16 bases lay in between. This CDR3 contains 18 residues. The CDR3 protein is CASSSSLSGSSGANVLTF. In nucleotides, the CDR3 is TGCGCCAGCAGCTCCAGCCTCTCCGGGAGCTCTGGGGCCAACGTCCTGACTTTC.

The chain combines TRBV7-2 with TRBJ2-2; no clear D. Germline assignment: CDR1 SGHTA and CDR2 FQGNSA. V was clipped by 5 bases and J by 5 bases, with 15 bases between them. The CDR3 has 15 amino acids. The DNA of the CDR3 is TGTGCCAGCAGCCCCCGGATTAGCTGGACCGGGGAGCTGTTTTTT. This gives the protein CASSPRISWTGELFF. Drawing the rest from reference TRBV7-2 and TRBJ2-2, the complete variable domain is GAGVSQSPSNKVTEKGKDVELRCDPISGHTALYWYRQSLGQGLEFLIYFQGNSAPDKSGLPSDRFSAERTGGSVSTLTIQRTQQEDSAVYLCASSPRISWTGELFFGEGSRLTVL.